This TCR beta chain was retrieved from a study of blood T cells in healthy people across ages (dated by TCRdb to the mid-2010s). Looking at the study overall: In model experiments, template switching captured about one uniquely barcoded TCR beta cDNA molecule for every two T cells. The study measured age-related changes in TCR beta repertoire diversity using deep sequencing normalized with unique cDNA molecular identifiers. The donors were divided into four age groups: young (average around 17 years), middle-aged (approximately 39), aged (under 70) and long-lived (about 84). To avoid experimental bias, donors of different ages were distributed randomly across sequencing lanes. Using the same blood draw, the study looked at two additional independent replicas of 1 million unique cDNA reads for two donors, one aged 18 to 29 and the other aged 80 or older.

Broader findings and caveats from the paper: Since profiling was done on bulk unsorted PBMCs, naive and antigen-experienced compartments could not be conclusively compared. Observed TCR beta diversity per million T cells fell roughly linearly with age, and a significant reduction was already apparent by age about 36. Estimates of total diversity from one million sequenced T cells were regarded as lower bounds and underestimates. The percentage of naive T cells measured by flow cytometry correlated strongly with observed TCR beta diversity. Compared with the aged group, the long-lived group had more naive CD4+ T cells, fewer expanded clones and increased TCR diversity, a pattern suggesting age selection. Because the CMV infection status of the donors was unknown, age-related changes in expanded clonotypes may potentially have been confounded.

V and J lose 6 bases and 11 bases, and a span of 25 bases separates them. The CDR3 covers 15 residues, taking in both the cysteine and the phenylalanine. The entry retains the CDR3 DNA only, 45 bases that are in frame from base 1. Looking up the germline V gene yields CDR1 MNHEY and CDR2 SVGEGT. This clonotype has a single count. Which antigen it targets is not known. The record has no base qualities; no much larger clone is one base away. Receptor amplification or capture employed 5' RACE. A second 7 to 11 cycle PCR used a sample-barcoded 5' primer and a J-beta primer mix. A template-switch 5' adaptor carrying 12 random nucleotides introduced a unique molecular identifier onto each TCR beta cDNA molecule. Each sample yielded at least 2.5 million CDR3-containing paired-end reads. All of the RNA was converted into first-strand cDNA using the Mint cDNA synthesis kit, with a TRBC-specific oligonucleotide serving as the primer. Following uracil-DNA glycosylase treatment, all cDNA underwent a first 18-cycle PCR with the universal primers M1SS and BC2_uni_R. As for the authors' bioinformatics: For normalization, 1 million high-quality reads, each with a distinct molecular identifier, were randomly selected from each sample. Reads with shared molecular identifiers were discarded instead of being binned into consensus sequences. MiTCR, run with a Q25 quality threshold and the strictest error-elimination algorithm, handled CDR3 identification, clonotype clustering and error correction. A nonparametric unseen species model with Euler transformation was used to estimate a lower bound on total TCR beta diversity. TCRdb itself trimmed the public reads at Q25 with fastp, ran MiXCR and retained productive beta chains. Every distinct CDR3 protein forms one entry, paired with its most common genes and DNA. These V and J calls rely on TCRdb rather than the paper's analysis. This sample gives over 1,500,000 distinct CDR3 sequences in total; about two fifths of them show up just once. Under 30% of the sample is in the top ten clones.

The roughly 38 donors, aged roughly 6 to 95 years, were systemically healthy Caucasian individuals from Russia. About 10 milliliters of peripheral blood were collected from each donor into EDTA-treated Vacutainer tubes. Ficoll-Paque density-gradient centrifugation was used to isolate PBMCs, with at least 6 million per sample. Trizol reagent was used to extract total RNA from PBMCs, with at least 5.5 micrograms per sample. The percentages of naive CD45RAhigh/CD27high T cells were determined by flow cytometry on a PBMC aliquot from every donor. This receptor was obtained from a human donor in good health. This receptor chain uses TRBV6-2 or TRBV6-3 and TRBJ2-5, and perhaps TRBD2 as D gene, on 7 matching bases. Source material: blood. The DNA is as follows: TGTGCCAGCAGACCCCTCAGGGGAGGGTCCAATGAGCAGTACTTC. Translated, this is CASRPLRGGSNEQYF.